The next 15 T cell receptor beta chains were all read from a single sample in a study of OX40 agonist ivuxolimab in advanced cancers. TCRdb's copy holds only in-frame clones and misses some; the assay was immunoSEQ multiplex PCR. Here the sample spans 75,000 to 90,000 clones, roughly nine tenths being singletons. This specimen was CD4+ or CD8+ T cells sorted from blood, taken in a trial of the OX40 agonist ivuxolimab. These receptors were obtained from an adult with an advanced solid tumor such as melanoma, head and neck, liver or kidney cancer.

V and J are TRBV9 and TRBJ2-4; possible D gene TRBD2, 5 bases. With 3 bases removed from V and 5 bases from J, the gap between germline ends came to 6 bases. In germline, CDR1 is SGDLS, CDR2 YYNGEE. The CDR3 loop spans 12 amino acids. CDR3 protein: CASSDSENIQYF. In nucleotides, the CDR3 is TGTGCCAGCAGCGATAGCGAAAACATTCAGTACTTC.

V gene TRBV29-1 combines with J gene TRBJ2-1, with D perhaps TRBD1 (6 bases). CDR3 length: 12 residues. CDR1 SQVTM and CDR2 ANQGSEA come from the germline V gene. Trimming shortened V by 4 bases and J by 6 bases, and 10 bases separated the two germline ends. CDR3 in DNA: TGCAGCGTTGTGACAGGTACCAATGAGCAGTTCTTC. This translates into CSVVTGTNEQFF.

About this clone itself: In the same sample, other DNA sequences code for this CDR3. V usage is TRBV11-3 and J usage is TRBJ2-5, with D unresolved. V dropped 5 bases and J dropped 1 base, with 2 bases sitting between them. The CDR3 has 11 amino acids. The V gene's germline CDR1 is SGHNT and CDR2 YENEEA. The CDR3 DNA sequence: TGTGCCAGCAGCCTCCAAGAGACCCAGTACTTC. Translated, it gives CASSLQETQYF.

The chain joins TRBV28 to TRBJ1-4; 8 bases match TRBD1. The ends lost 8 bases at V and 8 bases at J; junction bases unmatched: 7. This CDR3 comprises 13 residues. Germline V gene data show CDR1 as MDHEN and CDR2 as SYDVKM. The CDR3 protein is CASFSGGQEKLFF. The CDR3 DNA reads as TGTGCCAGCTTTTCAGGGGGCCAGGAAAAACTGTTTTTT. The complete variable domain, with remaining parts taken from reference TRBV28 and TRBJ1-4, reads DVKVTQSSRYLVKRTGEKVFLECVQDMDHENMFWYRQDPGLGLRLIYFSYDVKMKEKGDIPEGYSVSREKKERFSLILESASTNQTSMYLCASFSGGQEKLFFGSGTQLSVL.

The chain recombines TRBV7-9 with TRBJ1-1, with D unresolved. Germline assignment: CDR1 SEHNR and CDR2 FQNEAQ (reference sequence). CDR3 length: 14 residues. Between the trimmed V and J ends, which lost 7 bases and 3 bases, there was a span of 15 bases. This CDR3 reads CASTAVVGHTEAFF. The CDR3 DNA reads as TGTGCCAGCACCGCCGTCGTGGGCCACACTGAAGCTTTCTTT.

The chain combines TRBV29-1 with TRBJ2-2; no definite D call. Per the germline V gene, CDR1 is SQVTM and CDR2 is ANQGSEA. This CDR3 contains 12 residues. The V gene lost 3 bases and the J gene lost 4 bases, with 6 bases spanning the gap. CDR3 amino acids: CSVDVGTGELFF. In nucleotides, the CDR3 is TGCAGCGTTGATGTGGGCACCGGGGAGCTGTTTTTT.

This chain joins TRBV4-3 and TRBJ2-3; D perhaps matches TRBD1 (7 bases). V dropped 5 bases and J dropped 5 bases, with 17 bases sitting between them. This CDR3 has 15 residues. Germline assignment: CDR1 LGHNA and CDR2 YSLEER. The DNA of the CDR3 is TGCGCCAGCAGCTATGACAGGGAGGAGATAGATACGCAGTATTTT. Its translation: CASSYDREEIDTQYF.

V is TRBV10-3 and J is TRBJ2-4; tentatively, D is TRBD2 (6 bases). The CDR3 runs to 14 residues. The germline V gene has CDR1 ENHRY and CDR2 SYGVKD. Trimming took 2 bases from V and 8 from J, leaving 13 bases between them. The CDR3 DNA reads as TGTGCCATCAGTGAGGCGGGATCGCTTGACATTCAGTACTTC. Residues: CAISEAGSLDIQYF.

The chain employs TRBV30 and TRBJ2-1; 8 bases match TRBD2. The germline V gene encodes CDR1 GTSNPN and CDR2 SVGIG (reference sequence). After removal of 2 bases from V and 14 bases from J, the junction contained 5 bases not matched to a gene. This CDR3 spans 11 amino acids. CDR3 in DNA: TGTGCCTGGAGTTCCCCCGGGAGGGAGTTCTTC. Translation: CAWSSPGREFF.

The rearrangement links TRBV9 to TRBJ2-3; D remains ambiguous. CDR1 SGDLS and CDR2 YYNGEE come from the germline V gene. The CDR3 runs to 14 residues. The V and J ends lost 0 bases and 1 base respectively, with 6 bases between them. CDR3 protein: CASSVDWGTDTQYF. The CDR3 region has the DNA TGTGCCAGCAGCGTAGATTGGGGCACAGATACGCAGTATTTT.

The J gene is TRBJ1-3, the V gene TRBV6-5; unclear D gene. Germline V gene lookup returns CDR1 MNHEY and CDR2 SVGAGI. The ends were cut back, 4 bases at V and 0 bases at J, with 13 bases in the middle. There are 16 residues in the CDR3. In nucleotides, the CDR3 is TGTGCCAGCAGTTCCTACGAGGAGCTCTCTGGAAACACCATATATTTT. It yields the protein CASSSYEELSGNTIYF.

The chain joins TRBV4-1 to TRBJ2-1, with D maybe TRBD1 (6 bases). The V and J ends lost 5 bases and 12 bases respectively, with 11 bases between them. CDR1 and CDR2 (germline): MGHRA, YSYEKL. There are 11 residues in the CDR3. This CDR3 is CASSGGQGQFF. CDR3 coding DNA: TGCGCCAGCAGCGGGGGCCAGGGGCAGTTCTTC.

The chain links TRBV15 to TRBJ2-7; tentative D call: TRBD2 (5 bases). CDR1 is LNHNV and CDR2 is YYDKDF in the germline V gene (reference sequence). Trimming left V 1 base short and J 2 bases short, with 9 bases between. CDR3 length: 14 amino acids. The DNA for the CDR3 is TGTGCCACCAGCAGAGCGGAGCGGACCTACGAGCAGTACTTC. As protein: CATSRAERTYEQYF. Looking up the rest from reference TRBV15 and TRBJ2-7 gives the full variable domain: DAMVIQNPRYQVTQFGKPVTLSCSQTLNHNVMYWYQQKSSQAPKLLFHYYDKDFNNEADTPDNFQSRRPNTSFCFLDIRSPGLGDTAMYLCATSRAERTYEQYFGPGTRLTVT.

This clone was counted a single time. The chain combines TRBV5-4 with TRBJ2-7; weak D call: TRBD2 (5 bases). V was clipped by 1 base and J by 6 bases, with 11 bases between them. The CDR3 has 13 residues. Germline V gives CDR1 SGHNT, CDR2 YYREEE (reference sequence). CDR3 residues: CASSLTTRSEQYV. The CDR3, as DNA: TGTGCCAGCAGCTTGACCACTAGAAGCGAGCAGTACGTC.

The gene calls are TRBV2 and TRBJ1-4, with TRBD1 as a possible D gene (5 bases). Germline CDR1 is SNHLY and CDR2 is FYNNEI. This CDR3 region has 14 residues. Trimming pared 10 bases from V and 8 bases from J, leaving 20 bases between. CDR3 nucleotides: TGTGCCACTGGGGGTCTGAGGACACACGAAAAACTGTTTTTT. It codes for CATGGLRTHEKLFF.